The T cell receptor (beta chain) described here comes from a study of CD4 T cell repertoires in COVID-19. Findings of the study overall: Two or all three memory subsets shared several highly expanded SARS-CoV-2-reactive clonotypes. SARS-CoV and/or HKU1 spike cultures shared between roughly 7 and 28% of SARS-CoV-2 clonotypes.

About this clone: What it binds is not known.

Repertoires were generated with immunoSEQ multiplex PCR, while TCRdb's copy carries only in-frame clones and drops some. This sample carries some 80,000 clones, around 82% of them seen once, and the ten largest clones take around 0.58%. No culture step preceded sequencing of the ex vivo isolated memory T cells. The receptor was isolated from a human donor who had COVID-19. The sequenced sample was CD4+ T cells from peripheral blood, obtained after recovery from COVID-19.

As DNA, the CDR3 is TGTGCCAGCAGTGCATACGGACAGGGTAGTAATCAGCCCCAGCATTTT. Translation gives CASSAYGQGSNQPQHF. This chain uses TRBV6-1 with TRBJ1-5; 8 bases agree with TRBD1. Germline trimming cut 4 bases from V and 4 bases from J; bases unmatched to any gene: 9. The CDR3 runs 16 residues. CDR1 and CDR2 (germline): MNHNS, SASEGT.